The 6 T cell receptor beta chains below come from one sample, sequenced in a study of T cell responses to AZD1222 COVID-19 vaccine. TCRdb's copy holds only in-frame clones and misses some; the assay was immunoSEQ multiplex PCR. The sample holds about 110,000 clones; 86% are singletons and the top ten take approximately 3%. Here the sequenced sample was peripheral blood, taken on day 0 of AZD1222 vaccination. The source is an adult in good health.

This clone was seen just once. The chain recombines TRBV19 with TRBJ2-2; D is perhaps TRBD2 (6 bases). CDR3 length: 17 amino acids. The germline V gene encodes CDR1 LNHDA and CDR2 SQIVND (reference sequence). Deletions cut 5 bases from V and 1 base from J, with 17 bases between. CDR3 nucleotides: TGTGCCAGTAGTCTAGGGACGGGAGTTGGGAACACCGGGGAGCTGTTTTTT. Residues: CASSLGTGVGNTGELFF.

The genes are TRBV7-2 and TRBJ1-2, with TRBD1 matching over 9 bases. The CDR3 sequence is 15 residues long. Germline V gene sequence: CDR1 SGHTA, CDR2 FQGNSA. Losses at the gene ends were 1 base for V and 2 bases for J; bases not matched to a gene: 2. CDR3 sequence: CASSLGGTGNYGYTF. As DNA, the CDR3 is TGTGCCAGCAGCTTAGGGGGGACAGGGAACTATGGCTACACCTTC.

This rearrangement joins TRBV7-2 to TRBJ1-1; D is ambiguous. The V gene's germline CDR1 is SGHTA and CDR2 FQGNSA. This CDR3 comprises 14 residues. With 5 bases removed from V and 1 base from J, the gap between germline ends came to 11 bases. The CDR3 bases are TGTGCCAGCAGCCCATCATTTGGGAACACTGAAGCTTTCTTT. This codes for CASSPSFGNTEAFF.

The gene calls are TRBV27 and TRBJ2-5; 11 bases map to TRBD2. The length of the CDR3 is 14 residues. Trimming cost V 5 bases and J 5 bases; bases outside gene matches: 4. Per germline, CDR1 MNHEY and CDR2 SMNVEV (reference sequence). This CDR3 reads CASSPLAGEETQYF. As DNA, the CDR3 is TGTGCCAGCAGTCCACTAGCGGGGGAGGAGACCCAGTACTTC.

The gene calls are TRBV5-4 and TRBJ2-5; D is undetermined. The CDR3 is 15 residues long. Per germline, CDR1 SGHNT and CDR2 YYREEE (reference sequence). Trimming pared 4 bases from V and 2 bases from J, leaving 15 bases between. Written as DNA, the CDR3 is TGTGCCAGCAGCCTCACCTCCGATAAGCAAGAGACCCAGTACTTC. It is translated as CASSLTSDKQETQYF.

J is TRBJ1-2 and V is TRBV14; 7 bases map to TRBD1. The CDR3 totals 14 residues. Per the germline V gene, CDR1 is SGHDN and CDR2 is FVKESK. After removal of 4 bases from V and 2 bases from J, the junction contained 4 bases not matched to a gene. CDR3 in DNA: TGTGCCAGCAGCCTTACAGGGGTAAACTATGGCTACACCTTC. Protein sequence: CASSLTGVNYGYTF.